Listed here are 3 T cell receptor beta chains from one sample, sequenced in a study of T cell responses to AZD1222 COVID-19 vaccine (dated by TCRdb to the early 2020s). The sample's time point, from its label and the paper: baseline before first vaccination. Receptor amplification or capture employed the immunoSEQ multiplex PCR assay. TCRdb provides this immuneACCESS table in a form limited to in-frame rearrangements. Some clones are lacking; in checked studies, under half of them reflect an unresolved V gene, and why the rest are absent is not known. This sample is represented by roughly 130,000 clones; 80% to 90% of them were singletons. The top ten hold approximately 7% of the sample. The input for sequencing was peripheral blood, taken on day 0 of AZD1222 vaccination. All receptors come from an adult in good health.

The V call is TRBV7-9, the J call TRBJ2-3, with D unresolved. CDR3 length: 15 amino acids. Trimming pared 9 bases from V and 0 bases from J, leaving 16 bases between. CDR1 is SEHNR, CDR2 FQNEAQ, per germline (reference sequence). The CDR3, as DNA: TGTGCCAGTTTAGCCGATTTCGCTAGCACAGATACGCAGTATTTT. Its translation is CASLADFASTDTQYF.

The V gene is TRBV7-8, the J gene TRBJ2-7, with TRBD2 as a possible D gene (6 bases). Germline lookup yields CDR1 SGHVS and CDR2 FQNEAQ. V dropped 2 bases and J dropped 2 bases, with 7 bases sitting between them. This CDR3 is built from 13 residues. The CDR3 DNA reads as TGTGCCAGCAGCTTAACGGGAGCCTACGAGCAGTACTTC. Translation gives CASSLTGAYEQYF.

This chain joins TRBV28 and TRBJ2-7; TRBD1 or TRBD2 may be the D gene (7 bases each). The CDR3 has 13 residues. Trimming removed 6 bases at V and 5 bases at J, with 14 bases between. Germline V gene sequence: CDR1 MDHEN, CDR2 SYDVKM. The CDR3: CASSKQGTNEQYF. CDR3 in DNA: TGTGCCAGCAGCAAACAGGGGACTAACGAGCAGTACTTC.